The rows below give T cell receptor beta chains drawn from one sample of a study of blood T cell repertoires in COVID-19. Only in-frame clones appear in the TCRdb table, and some are missing; sequencing was by immunoSEQ multiplex PCR. The top ten clones hold roughly a tenth of a sample with 15,000 to 20,000 clones, roughly four fifths of them seen once. Sequencing was carried out using peripheral blood. Receptors originate from a human donor in a cohort sampled during active COVID-19. CDR3s include the opening cysteine and the closing phenylalanine or tryptophan. The order of the fields is D gene, V gene, J gene, clone size, CDR3 protein, CDR3 DNA. The D gene is left open where the match is weak. Expanded clones are given a class, and other clones once, few, many or no size at all.

>NA|TRBV4-1|TRBJ1-2|NA
CASSQTLVGANYGYTF
TGCGCCAGCAGCCAAACCCTAGTCGGAGCTAACTATGGCTACACCTTC
>NA|TRBV11-3|TRBJ2-7|NA
CASSEGGLAASEQYF
TGTGCCAGCAGCGAGGGCGGGCTAGCCGCATCCGAGCAGTACTTC
>TRBD1|TRBV19|TRBJ1-5|NA
CASSISVITTGTGVGNQPQHF
TGTGCCAGTAGTATTTCGGTGATTACAACCGGGACAGGGGTAGGAAATCAGCCCCAGCATTTT
>TRBD2|TRBV11-3|TRBJ2-1|NA
CASSLQVSGYSYNEQFF
TGTGCCAGCAGCTTACAAGTTAGCGGGTACTCCTACAATGAGCAGTTCTTC
>TRBD1|TRBV20-1|TRBJ1-1|NA
CSASNRGLNTEAFF
TGCAGTGCTAGTAACAGGGGACTGAACACTGAAGCTTTCTTT
>TRBD2|TRBV2|TRBJ2-5|NA
CASSEGTRGETQYF
TGTGCCAGCAGTGAAGGGACTAGGGGAGAGACCCAGTACTTC
>NA|TRBV24-1|TRBJ2-3|NA
CATSEPGLYTDTQYF
TGTGCCACCAGTGAACCGGGACTCTACACAGATACGCAGTATTTT
>TRBD1|TRBV12-5|TRBJ2-5|NA
CACTGVGETQYF
TGTGCTTGTACAGGGGTTGGGGAGACCCAGTACTTC
>NA|TRBV7-8|TRBJ2-3|NA
CASSVSLSADTQYF
TGTGCCAGCAGCGTATCCCTTTCGGCAGATACGCAGTATTTT
>TRBD2|TRBV11-2|TRBJ2-1|NA
CASSLGAGGGSRAQFF
TGTGCCAGCAGCTTAGGTGCGGGGGGCGGTTCCCGTGCGCAGTTCTTC
>NA|TRBV28|TRBJ2-2|NA
CASSVISGGVGELFF
TGTGCCAGCTCTGTGATCTCCGGCGGGGTCGGGGAGCTGTTTTTT
>TRBD2|TRBV7-8|TRBJ2-1|NA
CASSLVSGLGSQEQFF
TGTGCCAGCAGCTTAGTTTCGGGACTAGGGAGCCAGGAGCAGTTCTTC
>TRBD1|TRBV27|TRBJ2-1|few
CASSLVAGGGNEQFF
TGTGCCAGCAGTTTAGTGGCAGGGGGCGGGAATGAGCAGTTCTTC
>TRBD2|TRBV5-6|TRBJ2-2|NA
CASSLAGTSGSVVGELFF
TGTGCCAGCAGCTTGGCCGGGACTAGCGGGAGTGTTGTCGGGGAGCTGTTTTTT
>TRBD1|TRBV18|TRBJ1-5|few
CASSPGTGDQPQHF
TGTGCCAGCTCACCAGGGACAGGGGATCAGCCCCAGCATTTT
>NA|TRBV5-1|TRBJ2-3|NA
CASSPVVHGVADTQYF
TGCGCCAGCAGCCCGGTAGTCCACGGGGTGGCAGATACGCAGTATTTT
>NA|TRBV6-2/TRBV6-3|TRBJ2-5|NA
CASSLPPGSQETQYF
TGTGCCAGCAGTTTACCACCTGGCAGTCAAGAGACCCAGTACTTC
>NA|TRBV9|TRBJ1-6|NA
CASTSGGLSPLHF
TGTGCCAGCACATCTGGTGGGCTCTCACCCCTCCACTTT
>TRBD1|TRBV28|TRBJ2-5|NA
CASREPGGRVGETQYF
TGTGCCAGCAGAGAACCAGGGGGCCGAGTCGGGGAGACCCAGTACTTC
>TRBD1|TRBV28|TRBJ2-7|NA
CASSENRDSQDYEQYF
TGTGCCAGCAGTGAAAACCGGGACAGCCAAGACTACGAGCAGTACTTC
>NA|TRBV30|TRBJ1-6|NA
CAWTMGAYNSPLHF
TGTGCCTGGACCATGGGCGCCTATAATTCACCCCTCCACTTT
>TRBD2|TRBV4-3|TRBJ2-5|NA
CASSQGAGGPGETQYF
TGCGCCAGCAGCCAAGGAGCGGGAGGGCCGGGAGAGACCCAGTACTTC
>NA|TRBV5-6|TRBJ2-1|NA
CASSLGLGGQFF
TGTGCCAGCAGCTTAGGATTGGGGGGGCAGTTCTTC
>NA|TRBV7-9|TRBJ2-1|NA
CASSLVGGRQSNEQFF
TGTGCCAGCAGCTTAGTTGGAGGGCGGCAGAGCAATGAGCAGTTCTTC
>NA|TRBV7-2|TRBJ2-2|NA
CASSYTGNTGELFF
TGTGCCAGCAGTTACACGGGAAACACCGGGGAGCTGTTTTTT
>TRBD2|TRBV7-8|TRBJ2-7|NA
CASSSTSLGYEQYF
TGTGCCAGCAGCTCGACTAGCTTAGGTTACGAGCAGTACTTC
>NA|TRBV6-6|TRBJ2-5|NA
CASSYGGYQETQYF
TGTGCCAGCAGTTACGGGGGGTACCAAGAGACCCAGTACTTC
>NA|TRBV6-6|TRBJ1-2|NA
CASTNNRGATSYGYTF
TGTGCCAGCACAAACAATCGGGGGGCCACTAGCTATGGCTACACCTTC
>NA|TRBV4-3|TRBJ2-1|NA
CASSQDKQADEQFF
TGCGCCAGCAGCCAAGATAAACAGGCCGATGAGCAGTTCTTC
>TRBD2|TRBV19|TRBJ2-3|NA
CASSTSGGTDTQYF
TGTGCCAGTAGTACTAGCGGGGGAACAGATACGCAGTATTTT
>TRBD1|TRBV10-3|TRBJ1-2|few
CAISGGDSANYGYTF
TGTGCCATCAGTGGGGGGGACAGCGCGAACTATGGCTACACCTTC
>NA|TRBV7-2|TRBJ1-1|NA
CASSPPGNTEAFF
TGTGCCAGCAGCCCCCCCGGGAACACTGAAGCTTTCTTT
>NA|TRBV15|TRBJ2-7|once
CATSRDTGRYEQYF
TGTGCCACCAGCAGAGATACAGGGAGATACGAGCAGTACTTC
>NA|TRBV19|TRBJ1-4|NA
CASSIWGDDEKLFF
TGTGCCAGTAGTATCTGGGGGGACGATGAAAAACTGTTTTTT
>TRBD2|TRBV7-2|TRBJ2-5|NA
CASSFVAGVQETQYF
TGTGCCAGCAGCTTCGTAGCGGGGGTTCAAGAGACCCAGTACTTC
>TRBD2|TRBV5-1|TRBJ2-3|once
CATQERAGGSGTQYF
TGCGCCACCCAAGAGCGAGCGGGAGGATCTGGTACGCAGTATTTT
>TRBD1|TRBV28|TRBJ1-2|NA
CASRLNRGRGEGYTF
TGTGCCAGCAGACTAAACAGGGGGCGCGGGGAAGGCTACACCTTC
>TRBD1|TRBV11-1|TRBJ2-5|NA
CASSYTGGLGETQYF
TGTGCCAGCAGCTATACAGGGGGCTTGGGAGAGACCCAGTACTTC
>TRBD1|TRBV23-1|TRBJ2-1|NA
CASSQPTGSNEQFF
TGCGCCAGCAGTCAACCGACAGGGTCCAATGAGCAGTTCTTC
>TRBD2|TRBV9|TRBJ2-1|NA
CASSVTGGVYNEQFF
TGTGCCAGCAGCGTTACGGGGGGAGTATACAATGAGCAGTTCTTC
>NA|TRBV6-5|TRBJ2-1|NA
CASSSNTNNEQFF
TGTGCCAGCAGTTCGAACACGAACAATGAGCAGTTCTTC
>TRBD2|TRBV6-1|TRBJ2-5|NA
CASSESLAGGQETQYF
TGTGCCAGCAGTGAATCCTTAGCGGGGGGACAAGAGACCCAGTACTTC
>TRBD1|TRBV6-6|TRBJ1-2|NA
CASSPPGTGATYGGYTF
TGTGCCAGCAGTCCCCCCGGGACAGGGGCTACCTACGGTGGCTACACCTTC
>TRBD2|TRBV11-1|TRBJ2-5|NA
CASSRGTSAQETQYF
TGTGCCAGCAGCCGCGGGACTAGCGCTCAAGAGACCCAGTACTTC
>TRBD2|TRBV10-3|TRBJ2-3|NA
CAITLAGGNTDTQYF
TGTGCCATCACCCTAGCGGGGGGTAACACAGATACGCAGTATTTT